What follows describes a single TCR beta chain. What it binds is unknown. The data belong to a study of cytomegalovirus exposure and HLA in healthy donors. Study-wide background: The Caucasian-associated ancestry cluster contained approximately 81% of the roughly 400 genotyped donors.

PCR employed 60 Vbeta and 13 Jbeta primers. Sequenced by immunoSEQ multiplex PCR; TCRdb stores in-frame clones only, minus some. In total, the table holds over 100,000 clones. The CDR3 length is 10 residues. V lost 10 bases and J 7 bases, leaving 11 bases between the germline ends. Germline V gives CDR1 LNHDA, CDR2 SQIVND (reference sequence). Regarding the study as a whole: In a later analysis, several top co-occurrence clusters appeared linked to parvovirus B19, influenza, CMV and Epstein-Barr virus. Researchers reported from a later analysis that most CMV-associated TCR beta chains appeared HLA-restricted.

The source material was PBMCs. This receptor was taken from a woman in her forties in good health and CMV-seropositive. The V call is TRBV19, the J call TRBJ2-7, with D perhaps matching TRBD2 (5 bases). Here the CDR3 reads CATEAGEQYF. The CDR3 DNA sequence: TGTGCCACCGAGGCGGGTGAGCAGTACTTC.